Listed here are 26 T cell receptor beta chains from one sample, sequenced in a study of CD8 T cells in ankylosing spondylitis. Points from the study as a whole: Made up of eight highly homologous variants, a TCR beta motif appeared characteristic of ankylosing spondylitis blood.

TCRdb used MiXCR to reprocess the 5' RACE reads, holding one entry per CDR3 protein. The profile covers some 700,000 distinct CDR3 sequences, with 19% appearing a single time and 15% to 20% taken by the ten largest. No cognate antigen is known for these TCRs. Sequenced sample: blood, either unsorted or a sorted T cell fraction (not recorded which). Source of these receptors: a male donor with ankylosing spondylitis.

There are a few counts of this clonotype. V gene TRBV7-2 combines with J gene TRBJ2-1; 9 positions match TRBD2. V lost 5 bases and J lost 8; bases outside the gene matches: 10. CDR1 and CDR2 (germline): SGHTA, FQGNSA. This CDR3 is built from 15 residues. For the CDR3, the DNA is TGTGCCAGCAGCCCTTTTGGGCTAGCGGGACATGAGCAGTTCTTC. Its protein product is CASSPFGLAGHEQFF.

CDR3 nucleotides: TGCGCCAGCAGCTTGGCCGAGACAGGGTCCACCGGGGAGCTGTTTTTT. Translating it yields CASSLAETGSTGELFF. The chain joins TRBV5-1 to TRBJ2-2; TRBD1 matches at 7 bases. J gave up 4 bases and V 0 bases, and 6 bases lay outside the gene matches. The germline V gene encodes CDR1 SGHRS and CDR2 YFSETQ. CDR3 length: 16 residues.

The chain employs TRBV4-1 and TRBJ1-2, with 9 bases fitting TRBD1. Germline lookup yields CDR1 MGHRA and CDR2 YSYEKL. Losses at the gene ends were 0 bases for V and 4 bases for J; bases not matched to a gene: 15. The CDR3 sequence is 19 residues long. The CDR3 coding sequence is TGCGCCAGCAGCCAAGATTTGGCGGAAACAGGGGGCGCAAGCTATGGCTACACCTTC. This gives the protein CASSQDLAETGGASYGYTF.

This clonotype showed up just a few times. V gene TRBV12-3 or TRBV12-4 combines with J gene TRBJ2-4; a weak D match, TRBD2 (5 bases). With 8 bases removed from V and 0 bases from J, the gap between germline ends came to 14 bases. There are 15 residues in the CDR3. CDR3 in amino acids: CASGGSPLAKNIQYF. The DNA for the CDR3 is TGTGCCAGCGGAGGCAGCCCTTTAGCCAAAAACATTCAGTACTTC.

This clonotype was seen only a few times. CDR3 DNA: TGCAGCGTTGTGGGGCGGGAAGATGGCTACACCTTC. Its protein product is CSVVGREDGYTF. V is TRBV29-1 and J is TRBJ1-2, with D maybe TRBD1 (5 bases). CDR1 is SQVTM, CDR2 ANQGSEA, per germline. The CDR3 has 12 residues. V shed 4 bases and J shed 6 bases, with 12 bases lying between them.

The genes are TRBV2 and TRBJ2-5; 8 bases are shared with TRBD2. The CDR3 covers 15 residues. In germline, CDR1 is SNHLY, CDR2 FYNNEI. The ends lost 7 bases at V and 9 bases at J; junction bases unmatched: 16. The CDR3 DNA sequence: TGTGCCAGCACTAAAGCGGGGGCTAAGAATGAGGCCCAGTACTTC. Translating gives CASTKAGAKNEAQYF.

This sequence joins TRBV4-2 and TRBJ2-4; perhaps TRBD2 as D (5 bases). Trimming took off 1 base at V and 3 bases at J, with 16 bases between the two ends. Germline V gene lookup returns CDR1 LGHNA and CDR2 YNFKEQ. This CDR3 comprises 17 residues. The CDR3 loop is CASSQVASRGDKNIQYF. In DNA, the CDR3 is TGTGCCAGCAGCCAAGTCGCCAGCCGGGGAGACAAAAACATTCAGTACTTC.

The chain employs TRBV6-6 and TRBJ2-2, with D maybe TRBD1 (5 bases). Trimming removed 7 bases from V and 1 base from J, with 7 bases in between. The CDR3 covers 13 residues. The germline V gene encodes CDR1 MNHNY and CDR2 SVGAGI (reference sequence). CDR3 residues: CASKQENTGELFF. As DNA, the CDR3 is TGTGCCAGCAAACAGGAGAACACCGGGGAGCTGTTTTTT.

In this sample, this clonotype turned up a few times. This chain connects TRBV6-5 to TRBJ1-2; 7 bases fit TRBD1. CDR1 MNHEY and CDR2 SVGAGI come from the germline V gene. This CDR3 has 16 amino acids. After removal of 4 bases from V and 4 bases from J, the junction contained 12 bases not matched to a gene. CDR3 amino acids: CASSFLPGTDFYGYTF. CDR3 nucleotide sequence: TGTGCCAGCAGTTTTCTCCCCGGGACAGACTTCTATGGCTACACCTTC.

The CDR3 here is CASSPPVGGDSLEQYF. Written as DNA, the CDR3 is TGTGCCAGCAGCCCACCTGTTGGGGGGGATTCCCTCGAGCAGTACTTC. The V and J genes are TRBV11-2 and TRBJ2-7, with TRBD2 matching 7 bases. Unmatched junction bases numbered 16, after V lost 5 bases and J lost 6 bases. Germline V gives CDR1 SGHAT, CDR2 FQNNGV. The CDR3 length is 16 residues.

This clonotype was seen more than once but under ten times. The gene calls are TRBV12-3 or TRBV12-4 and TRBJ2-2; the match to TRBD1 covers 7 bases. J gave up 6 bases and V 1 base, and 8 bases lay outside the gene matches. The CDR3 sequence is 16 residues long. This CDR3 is CASSLGRQGIAGELFF. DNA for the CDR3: TGTGCCAGCAGTTTAGGTCGACAGGGTATTGCCGGGGAGCTGTTTTTT.

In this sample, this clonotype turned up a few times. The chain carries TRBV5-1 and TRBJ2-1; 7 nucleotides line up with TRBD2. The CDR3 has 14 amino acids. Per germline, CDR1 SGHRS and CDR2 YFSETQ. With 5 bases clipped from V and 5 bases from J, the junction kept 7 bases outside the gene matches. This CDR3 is CASSRWLADNEQFF. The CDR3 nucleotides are TGCGCCAGCAGTCGGTGGCTAGCGGACAATGAGCAGTTCTTC. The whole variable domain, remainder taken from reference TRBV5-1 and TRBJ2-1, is KAGVTQTPRYLIKTRGQQVTLSCSPISGHRSVSWYQQTPGQGLQFLFEYFSETQRNKGNFPGRFSGRQFSNSRSEMNVSTLELGDSALYLCASSRWLADNEQFFGPGTRLTVL.

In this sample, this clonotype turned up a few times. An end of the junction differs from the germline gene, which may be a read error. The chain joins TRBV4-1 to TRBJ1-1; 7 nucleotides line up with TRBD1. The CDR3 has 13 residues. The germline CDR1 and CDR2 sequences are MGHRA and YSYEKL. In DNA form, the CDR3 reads TGCGCCGGCAGGGGGTCGGGTTCCACTGAAGCTTTCTTT. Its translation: CAGRGSGSTEAFF.

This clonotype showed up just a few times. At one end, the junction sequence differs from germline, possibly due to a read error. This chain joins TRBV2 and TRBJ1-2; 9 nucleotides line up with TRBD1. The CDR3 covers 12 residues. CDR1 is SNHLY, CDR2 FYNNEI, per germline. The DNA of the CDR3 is TGTGCCAGCAGTGAACCGCCTGGACAGGGGACTTTC. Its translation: CASSEPPGQGTF.

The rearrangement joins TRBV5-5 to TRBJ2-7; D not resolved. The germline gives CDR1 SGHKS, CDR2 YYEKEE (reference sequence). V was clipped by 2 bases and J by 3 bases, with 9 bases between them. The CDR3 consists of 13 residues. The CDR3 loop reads CASSFTPNYEQYF. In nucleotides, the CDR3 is TGTGCCAGCAGCTTTACTCCTAACTACGAGCAGTACTTC.

CDR3 DNA sequence: TGTGCCAGCAGCCACTATTTGTACGAGCAGTACTTC. Its protein is CASSHYLYEQYF. The rearrangement links TRBV12-3 or TRBV12-4 to TRBJ2-7; D not resolved. CDR3 size: 12 residues. V lost 6 bases and J 4 bases, leaving 10 bases between the germline ends.

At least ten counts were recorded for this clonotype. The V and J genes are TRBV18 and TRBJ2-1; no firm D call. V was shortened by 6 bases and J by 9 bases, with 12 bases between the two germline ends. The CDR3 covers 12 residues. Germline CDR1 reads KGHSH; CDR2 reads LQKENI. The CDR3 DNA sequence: TGTGCCAGCTCCAGGCCGACGGGTGAGCAGTTCTTC. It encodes CASSRPTGEQFF.

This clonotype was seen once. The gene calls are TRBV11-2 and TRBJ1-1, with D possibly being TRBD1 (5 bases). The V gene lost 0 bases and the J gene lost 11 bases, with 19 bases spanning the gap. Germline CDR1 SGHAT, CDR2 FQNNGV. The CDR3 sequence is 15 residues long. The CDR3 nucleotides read TGTGCCAGCAGCTTAGAGGGGACGAGGCTTTCTGGGGCTTTCTTT. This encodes CASSLEGTRLSGAFF.

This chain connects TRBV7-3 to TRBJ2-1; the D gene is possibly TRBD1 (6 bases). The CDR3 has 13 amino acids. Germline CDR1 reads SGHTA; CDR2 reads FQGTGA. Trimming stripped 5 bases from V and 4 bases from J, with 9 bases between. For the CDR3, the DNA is TGTGCCAGCAGCGCCCAGGGGTACAATGAGCAGTTCTTC. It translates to CASSAQGYNEQFF. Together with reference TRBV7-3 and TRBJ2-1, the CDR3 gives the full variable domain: GAGVSQTPSNKVTEKGKYVELRCDPISGHTALYWYRQSLGQGPEFLIYFQGTGAADDSGLPNDRFFAVRPEGSVSTLKIQRTERGDSAVYLCASSAQGYNEQFFGPGTRLTVL.

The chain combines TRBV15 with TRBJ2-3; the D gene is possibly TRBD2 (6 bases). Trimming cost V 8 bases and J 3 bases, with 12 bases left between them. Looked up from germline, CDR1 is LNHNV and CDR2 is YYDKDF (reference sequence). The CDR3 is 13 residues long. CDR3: CATVTRYTDTQYF. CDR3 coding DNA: TGTGCCACCGTGACTAGATATACAGATACGCAGTATTTT.

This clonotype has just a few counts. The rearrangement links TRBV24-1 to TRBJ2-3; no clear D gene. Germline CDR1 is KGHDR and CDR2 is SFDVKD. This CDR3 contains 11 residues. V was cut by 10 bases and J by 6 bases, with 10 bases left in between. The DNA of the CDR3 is TGTGCCACAGGCGACTTCGATACGCAGTATTTT. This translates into CATGDFDTQYF.

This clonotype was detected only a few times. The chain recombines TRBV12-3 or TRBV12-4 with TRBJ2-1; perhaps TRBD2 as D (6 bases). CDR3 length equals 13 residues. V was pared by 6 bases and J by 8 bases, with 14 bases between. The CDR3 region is CASRPLAPDEQFF. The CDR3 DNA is TGTGCCAGCAGGCCTCTAGCGCCGGATGAGCAGTTCTTC.

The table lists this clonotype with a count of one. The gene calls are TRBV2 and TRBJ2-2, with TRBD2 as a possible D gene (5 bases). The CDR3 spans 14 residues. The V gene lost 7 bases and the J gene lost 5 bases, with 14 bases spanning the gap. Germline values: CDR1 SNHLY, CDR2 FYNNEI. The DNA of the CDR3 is TGTGCCAGCACGAGAAAGTCGGGAACCGGGGAGCTGTTTTTT. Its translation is CASTRKSGTGELFF.

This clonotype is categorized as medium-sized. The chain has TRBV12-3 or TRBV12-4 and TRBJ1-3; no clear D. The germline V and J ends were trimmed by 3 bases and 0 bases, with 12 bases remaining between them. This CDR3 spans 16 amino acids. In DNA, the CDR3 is TGTGCCAGCAGTTTTGAGAAACACCTCTCTGGAAACACCATATATTTT. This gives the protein CASSFEKHLSGNTIYF.

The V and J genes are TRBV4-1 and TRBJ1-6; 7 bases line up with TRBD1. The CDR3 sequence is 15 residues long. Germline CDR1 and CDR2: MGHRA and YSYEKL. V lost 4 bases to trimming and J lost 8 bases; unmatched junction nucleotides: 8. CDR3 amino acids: CASSPTDRADSPLHF. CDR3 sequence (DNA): TGCGCCAGCAGCCCTACAGACAGGGCCGATTCACCCCTCCACTTT.

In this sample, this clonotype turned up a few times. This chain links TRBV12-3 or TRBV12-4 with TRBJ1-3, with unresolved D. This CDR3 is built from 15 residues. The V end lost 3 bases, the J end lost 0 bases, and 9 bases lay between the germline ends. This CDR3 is CASSFYAYSGNTIYF. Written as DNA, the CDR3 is TGTGCCAGCAGTTTCTACGCCTACTCTGGAAACACCATATATTTT.